The source of this T cell receptor beta chain is a study of T cell responses to AZD1222 COVID-19 vaccine. Study summary: The study pooled second doses at about 4 or about 12 weeks.

Broader study findings: Clonal diversity may have been underestimated, and the donors were mostly white British, with more females than males. Researchers report vaccine-associated CD4 TCRs spanning spike, with dominance at 160-218 and 743-854. Repertoire sampling occurred only after the peak T cell response.

CDR1 SEHNR and CDR2 FQNEAQ come from the germline V gene (reference sequence). The V end was cut by 5 bases, the J end by 3 bases, with 17 bases between. The CDR3 runs to 15 residues. Concerning this clone itself: Its antigen remains unknown.

Profiling relied on immunoSEQ multiplex PCR, and the TCRdb table lists in-frame clones only, not all of them. The table has around 120,000 clones, approximately 90% seen once; the top ten hold roughly 7.7%. The J gene is TRBJ2-7, the V gene TRBV7-9, with D possibly matching TRBD1 (5 bases). The clonotype originates from an adult in good health. This material consisted of peripheral blood, taken on day 0 of AZD1222 vaccination. DNA of the CDR3: TGTGCCAGCAGCGCTGGACAAGCAAGTAACTACGAGCAGTACTTC. This sequence encodes CASSAGQASNYEQYF.